A single sample is the source of the 4 T cell receptor beta chains below, sequenced in a study of T cells expressing NK-cell markers. TCRdb reprocessed the 5' RACE reads, with one entry per CDR3 protein and no DNA. This listing includes about 440,000 distinct CDR3 sequences. The specimen sequenced was blood T cells: a sorted CD56 or NKG2C T cell subset, CD4+ or CD8+ T cells, or bulk PBMC T cells (not recorded which). Receptor source: a woman aged 18-70 years in good health.

The CDR3 region is CASSLRDGQETQYF. The J gene is TRBJ2-5, the V gene TRBV3-1; TCRdb outputs TRBD1, but without DNA this stays unchecked. The germline CDR1 and CDR2 sequences are LGHDT and YNNKEL (reference sequence). CDR3 length: 14 amino acids.

The rearrangement uses TRBV20-1 and TRBJ2-1; TCRdb's D gene call, TRBD2, goes unchecked for lack of DNA. The CDR3 runs 12 residues. In germline, CDR1 is DFQATT, CDR2 SNEGSKA (reference sequence). This CDR3 reads CSLLRGTVEQFF.

The chain uses TRBV20-1 and TRBJ2-5; checking the TCRdb D call of TRBD2 is not possible without DNA. This CDR3 has 14 amino acids. Germline CDR1 is DFQATT and CDR2 is SNEGSKA (reference sequence). The CDR3 reads CSASPAGRVETQYF.

The rearrangement links TRBV7-9 to TRBJ2-5. The CDR3 is 13 amino acids. Germline V gene sequence: CDR1 SEHNR, CDR2 FQNEAQ (reference sequence). This chain's CDR3 is CASSLLLGETQYF.